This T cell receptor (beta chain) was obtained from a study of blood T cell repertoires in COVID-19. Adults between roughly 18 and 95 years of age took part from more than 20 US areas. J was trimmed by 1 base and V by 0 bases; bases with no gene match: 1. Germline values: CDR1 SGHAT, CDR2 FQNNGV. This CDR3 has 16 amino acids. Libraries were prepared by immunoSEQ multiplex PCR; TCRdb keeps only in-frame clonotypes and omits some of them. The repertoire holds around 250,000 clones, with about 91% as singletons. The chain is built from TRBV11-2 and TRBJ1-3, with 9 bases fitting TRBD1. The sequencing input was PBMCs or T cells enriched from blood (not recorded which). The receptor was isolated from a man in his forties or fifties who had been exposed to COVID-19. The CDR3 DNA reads TGTGCCAGCAGCTTAGAAGGGACAGGGTCTGGAAACACCATATATTTT. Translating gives CASSLEGTGSGNTIYF.